The source of this T cell receptor beta chain is a study of blood T cells in healthy people across ages. The authors drew around 9.4 milliliters of peripheral blood from each donor. For the second PCR, which ran for roughly 6 to 12 cycles, a sample-barcoded 5' primer and a J-beta primer mix were used. Each CDR3 protein gets one entry after TCRdb re-called the 5' RACE reads with MiXCR. The sample yields around 1,500,000 distinct CDR3 sequences, 40% to 50% seen once. The receptor was isolated from a woman younger than 30 in good health. The sample was blood.

CDR3 bases: TGTGCCAGCCCACTCCAGGGAGGCGATCAGCCCCAGCATTTT. Translating gives CASPLQGGDQPQHF. The genes are TRBV18 and TRBJ1-5, with TRBD1 as a possible D gene (5 bases). V shed 8 bases and J shed 5 bases, with 16 bases lying between them. CDR3 length: 14 residues. Per the germline V gene, CDR1 is KGHSH and CDR2 is LQKENI.